This entry lists 6 T cell receptor beta chains sequenced from one sample in a study of T-cell memory formation after mild COVID-19. TCRdb called the 5' RACE reads again in MiXCR, with one record for every CDR3 protein. In the table there are fewer than 500,000 distinct CDR3 sequences, 20% to 25% of which are singletons. The source material was PBMCs or a T cell subset sorted from them (not recorded which). The receptors come from an adult woman who had mild COVID-19 (a few samples of this study predate the infection). Cell type and time point are not known.

The chain couples TRBV7-2 to TRBJ2-1; 7 positions match TRBD2. The CDR3 length is 13 residues. V dropped 4 bases and J dropped 5; count of bases not matched to a gene: 2. The V gene's germline CDR1 is SGHTA and CDR2 FQGNSA. CDR3 bases: TGTGCCAGCAGCTGGGCGGGAGACAATGAGCAGTTCTTC. Protein product: CASSWAGDNEQFF.

J is TRBJ2-3 and V is TRBV30; a weak D match, TRBD1 (6 bases). The CDR3 length is 13 residues. Trimming shortened V by 5 bases and J by 6 bases, and 15 bases separated the two germline ends. The germline V gene encodes CDR1 GTSNPN and CDR2 SVGIG (reference sequence). CDR3: CAWAWGHMDTQYF. The CDR3 DNA reads as TGTGCCTGGGCCTGGGGGCATATGGATACGCAGTATTTT.

This clonotype occurred a few times. The rearrangement joins TRBV12-3 or TRBV12-4 to TRBJ2-1; D gene uncertain. CDR3 size: 14 residues. Deletions cut 5 bases from V and 5 bases from J, with 13 bases between. The CDR3 DNA sequence: TGTGCCAGCAGTCCCGAAAGTATCGACAATGAGCAGTTCTTC. This gives the protein CASSPESIDNEQFF.

This CDR3 is CASSLRGQATTGELFF. DNA for the CDR3: TGTGCCAGCAGTTTGAGGGGACAGGCAACGACCGGGGAGCTGTTTTTT. The chain carries TRBV12-3 or TRBV12-4 and TRBJ2-2; 8 bases match TRBD1. V lost 3 bases and J lost 5; bases outside the gene matches: 8. The CDR3 runs to 16 residues.

This clonotype was counted a few times. The chain recombines TRBV7-7 with TRBJ2-5; TRBD2 agrees at 10 bases. The J segment lost 3 bases and the V segment lost 0 bases, leaving 7 bases of the junction unmatched. Germline lookup yields CDR1 SSHAT and CDR2 FNYEAQ (reference sequence). CDR3 length equals 17 residues. The CDR3 protein is CASSLALRLAGEETQYF. CDR3 coding DNA: TGTGCCAGCAGCTTAGCCCTCCGGCTAGCGGGGGAAGAGACCCAGTACTTC.

This clonotype was found a few times. V usage is TRBV3-1 and J usage is TRBJ1-4; D gene ambiguous. This CDR3 has 15 amino acids. Deletions cut 3 bases from V and 6 bases from J, with 14 bases between. Germline CDR1 and CDR2: LGHDT and YNNKEL (reference sequence). The CDR3 is CASSHLRRSHEKLFF. Written as DNA, the CDR3 is TGTGCCAGCAGCCATCTTAGACGGTCTCATGAAAAACTGTTTTTT.